The source of this TCR beta chain is a study of STAT5B mutations in CD4+ large granular lymphocyte leukemia. Measured with immunoSEQ multiplex PCR; TCRdb has only the in-frame clones, and not every one. The sample shows more than 35,000 clones, roughly 85% of them seen only once. This clone was picked up one time. The sample comprised CD4+ T cells from blood buffy coats. This sequence was found in a human donor in good health.

CDR3 sequence reads: CASSQAPGGAGNPEQYF. DNA of the CDR3: TGCGCCAGCAGCCAGGCCCCTGGGGGAGCGGGAAATCCCGAGCAGTACTTC. J is TRBJ2-7 and V is TRBV4-3; 7 bases fit TRBD2. This CDR3 region has 17 residues. Unmatched junction bases numbered 17, after V lost 3 bases and J lost 6 bases. The germline gives CDR1 LGHNA, CDR2 YSLEER.